This T cell receptor beta chain was recovered during a study of blood T cell repertoires in COVID-19. Study overall: Samples representing acute and convalescent COVID-19 were sourced from the United States, Italy and Spain.

Authors' processing steps: It was from reference gene primer amplification that nucleated cell counts were estimated. Clones were sequenced by immunoSEQ multiplex PCR, and TCRdb holds only the in-frame ones, with some missing. V and J calls and clone size are given by that table; D and trimming were obtained from the DNA. The sample lists about 98,000 clones, over 70% occurring once. Germline CDR1 SGHTA, CDR2 FQGNSA. This CDR3 has 15 residues. V gave up 6 bases and J gave up 3 bases; unmatched junction bases: 5. Material: peripheral blood. The receptor comes from a man between 65 and 80 years old with acute or convalescent COVID-19. This rearrangement joins TRBV7-2 to TRBJ2-2, with TRBD1 matching 9 bases. DNA of the CDR3: TGTGCCAGCAGTTCCGGGACAGGGTACACCGGGGAGCTGTTTTTT. Translated, it gives CASSSGTGYTGELFF.